A single sample is the source of the 18 T cell receptor beta chains below, sequenced in a study of blood T cell repertoires in COVID-19. Measured with immunoSEQ multiplex PCR; TCRdb has only the in-frame clones, and not every one. This sample has about 200,000 clones; approximately 80% occur once, and the top ten carry about 8.9%. The sequencing input was peripheral blood. Every receptor here comes from a middle-aged man with active or convalescent COVID-19.

The chain uses TRBV18 and TRBJ2-3; D perhaps matches TRBD1 (7 bases). CDR3 length: 15 amino acids. Germline V gene sequence: CDR1 KGHSH, CDR2 LQKENI. Trimming shortened V by 5 bases and J by 0 bases, and 12 bases separated the two germline ends. The CDR3 here is CASSAGGSSTDTQYF. The CDR3 DNA follows: TGTGCCAGCTCAGCAGGGGGGAGTAGCACAGATACGCAGTATTTT.

The J gene is TRBJ2-7, the V gene TRBV6-2 or TRBV6-3; TRBD2 agrees at 8 bases. With V trimmed by 2 bases and J by 6 bases, 18 bases remained unmatched. This CDR3 region has 18 residues. Germline CDR1 and CDR2: MNHEY and SVGEGT. Here the CDR3 DNA reads TGTGCCAGCAGTTACCGACTATCCCCCGTAGGTCGGGGGGGCGAGCAGTACTTC. Translation: CASSYRLSPVGRGGEQYF.

Only a few counts were recorded for this clone. This chain uses TRBV14 with TRBJ2-2; 12 bases map to TRBD2. The J segment lost 4 bases and the V segment lost 1 base, leaving 4 bases of the junction unmatched. Germline CDR1 reads SGHDN; CDR2 reads FVKESK. The CDR3 loop spans 17 amino acids. The CDR3 protein is CASSQGGLAGLTGELFF. The CDR3 DNA reads as TGTGCCAGCAGCCAAGGGGGACTAGCGGGCCTCACCGGGGAGCTGTTTTTT.

This chain joins TRBV29-1 and TRBJ1-1; D may be TRBD1 (6 bases). The CDR3 runs 12 residues. CDR1 and CDR2 from the germline V gene are SQVTM and ANQGSEA. The V gene lost 5 bases and the J gene lost 11 bases, with 18 bases spanning the gap. The CDR3 DNA follows: TGCAGCGTTTCCCAGGGGCGGCGGTTGGCTTTCTTT. As protein: CSVSQGRRLAFF.

The chain combines TRBV25-1 with TRBJ1-4; TRBD1 matches at 9 bases. The CDR3 spans 18 residues. Looked up from germline, CDR1 is MGHDK and CDR2 is SYGVNS. J gave up 8 bases and V 0 bases, and 13 bases lay outside the gene matches. The DNA for the CDR3 is TGTGCCAGCAGTGAATATAAACAGGGGGCGGGAATAGGCGAAAAACTGTTTTTT. It translates to CASSEYKQGAGIGEKLFF. Full variable domain (rest looked up from reference TRBV25-1 and TRBJ1-4): EADIYQTPRYLVIGTGKKITLECSQTMGHDKMYWYQQDPGMELHLIHYSYGVNSTEKGDLSSESTVSRIRTEHFPLTLESARPSHTSQYLCASSEYKQGAGIGEKLFFGSGTQLSVL.

The chain joins TRBV27 to TRBJ1-4, with unresolved D. V shed 3 bases and J shed 0 bases, with 5 bases lying between them. The CDR3 has 14 amino acids. Per the germline V gene, CDR1 is MNHEY and CDR2 is SMNVEV (reference sequence). Here the CDR3 reads CASSLRTTNEKLFF. The CDR3 bases are TGTGCCAGCAGTTTGAGGACAACTAATGAAAAACTGTTTTTT.

The chain links TRBV28 to TRBJ2-1; 8 bases are a match to TRBD2. CDR3 length: 15 amino acids. CDR1 is MDHEN and CDR2 is SYDVKM in the germline V gene. After removal of 3 bases from V and 4 bases from J, the junction contained 5 bases not matched to a gene. The CDR3 bases are TGTGCCAGCAGTTTTAATAGCGGGATATACAATGAGCAGTTCTTC. Its protein is CASSFNSGIYNEQFF. The full variable domain, its missing parts supplied by reference TRBV28 and TRBJ2-1, is DVKVTQSSRYLVKRTGEKVFLECVQDMDHENMFWYRQDPGLGLRLIYFSYDVKMKEKGDIPEGYSVSREKKERFSLILESASTNQTSMYLCASSFNSGIYNEQFFGPGTRLTVL.

This chain links TRBV6-5 with TRBJ1-1, with D tentatively TRBD1 (5 bases). CDR1 is MNHEY and CDR2 is SVGAGI in the germline V gene. This CDR3 region has 15 residues. Trimming removed 5 bases at V and 1 base at J, with 14 bases between. The CDR3 loop is CASSPLGQGNTEAFF. The CDR3 region has the DNA TGTGCCAGCAGTCCCCTCGGGCAGGGGAACACTGAAGCTTTCTTT.

V gene TRBV6-1 combines with J gene TRBJ2-7, with a tentative D call TRBD2 (5 bases). Germline V lookup: CDR1 MNHNS, CDR2 SASEGT. Trimming left V 1 base short and J 3 bases short, with 13 bases between. The CDR3 contains 15 residues. CDR3 bases: TGTGCCAGCAGTGAAGGGGGAGCCCCCGTCTACGAGCAGTACGTC. Amino acid sequence: CASSEGGAPVYEQYV.

This chain links TRBV5-1 with TRBJ2-2, with TRBD2 identical over 11 bases. This CDR3 is built from 16 residues. V dropped 4 bases and J dropped 7; count of bases not matched to a gene: 9. Germline V CDR1 and CDR2: SGHRS, YFSETQ. The CDR3 DNA reads TGCGCCAGCAGCCCTCTAGCGGGAGGTCGGGGCGGGGAGCTGTTTTTT. Residues: CASSPLAGGRGGELFF.

V and J are TRBV13 and TRBJ2-3, with 12 positions matching TRBD2. With V trimmed by 5 bases and J by 6 bases, 15 bases remained unmatched. This CDR3 comprises 18 residues. The V gene's germline CDR1 is PRHDT and CDR2 FYEKMQ (reference sequence). In DNA, the CDR3 is TGTGCCAGCAGCAGAGGACTAGCGGGATTGATGAGAAGGGATACGCAGTATTTT. Its protein product is CASSRGLAGLMRRDTQYF. Combining the CDR3 with reference TRBV13 and TRBJ2-3 gives the whole variable domain AAGVIQSPRHLIKEKRETATLKCYPIPRHDTVYWYQQGPGQDPQFLISFYEKMQSDKGSIPDRFSAQQFSDYHSELNMSSLELGDSALYFCASSRGLAGLMRRDTQYFGPGTRLTVL.

This rearrangement joins TRBV9 to TRBJ1-2; D perhaps matches TRBD1 (5 bases). The germline V gene has CDR1 SGDLS and CDR2 YYNGEE. V lost 0 bases and J lost 8, with 17 bases in between. This CDR3 is built from 15 residues. The CDR3 reads CASSVVGGTEGGYTF. CDR3 DNA sequence: TGTGCCAGCAGCGTAGTAGGAGGGACCGAGGGGGGCTACACCTTC.

Here the CDR3 reads CAWSVLGQGFNEQFF. Here the CDR3 DNA reads TGTGCCTGGAGTGTACTTGGGCAGGGTTTCAATGAGCAGTTCTTC. The chain carries TRBV30 and TRBJ2-1; a possible D gene is TRBD1 (5 bases). Trimming shortened V by 0 bases and J by 6 bases, and 15 bases separated the two germline ends. The CDR3 is 15 amino acids. The germline V gene has CDR1 GTSNPN and CDR2 SVGIG (reference sequence). The full variable domain, its missing parts supplied by reference TRBV30 and TRBJ2-1, is SQTIHQWPATLVQPVGSPLSLECTVEGTSNPNLYWYRQAAGRGLQLLFYSVGIGQISSEVPQNLSASRPQDRQFILSSKKLLLSDSGFYLCAWSVLGQGFNEQFFGPGTRLTVL.

The CDR3 reads CASSPYAAGDRSPLHF. The CDR3 coding sequence is TGTGCCAGCAGCCCCTATGCCGCGGGGGATCGGTCACCCCTCCACTTT. The chain has TRBV4-2 and TRBJ1-6, with D tentatively TRBD1 (5 bases). From germline, CDR1 is LGHNA and CDR2 YNFKEQ. Between the trimmed V and J ends, which lost 4 bases and 10 bases, there was a span of 20 bases. The CDR3 runs to 16 residues.

The gene calls are TRBV30 and TRBJ1-1; D remains ambiguous. This CDR3 is built from 10 residues. V was cut by 1 base and J by 8 bases, with 5 bases left in between. Germline V lookup: CDR1 GTSNPN, CDR2 SVGIG (reference sequence). In DNA form, the CDR3 reads TGTGCCTGGAGTGCCTCCGAAGCTTTCTTT. Its protein is CAWSASEAFF.

The gene calls are TRBV4-3 and TRBJ1-1; 8 bases align to TRBD1. Germline V lookup: CDR1 LGHNA, CDR2 YSLEER. The CDR3 spans 17 residues. The ends lost 0 bases at V and 0 bases at J; junction bases unmatched: 6. The CDR3 loop reads CASSQEGQGLLNTEAFF. For the CDR3, the DNA is TGCGCCAGCAGCCAAGAAGGACAGGGTTTGTTGAACACTGAAGCTTTCTTT.

This chain links TRBV6-5 with TRBJ1-4, with 7 bases lining up with TRBD1. V lost 2 bases, J lost 7 bases, and 1 base stayed unmatched. Germline V gene lookup returns CDR1 MNHEY and CDR2 SVGAGI. This CDR3 has 13 residues. CDR3 nucleotide sequence: TGTGCCAGCAGTTACGGGACAGCTGAAAAACTGTTTTTT. Translating gives CASSYGTAEKLFF.

The chain joins TRBV15 to TRBJ1-6; D remains ambiguous. This CDR3 contains 13 residues. Germline V CDR1 and CDR2: LNHNV, YYDKDF (reference sequence). Between the trimmed V and J ends, which lost 1 base and 7 bases, there was a span of 5 bases. This CDR3 is CATSRVANSPLHF. Here the CDR3 DNA reads TGTGCCACCAGCAGAGTAGCAAATTCACCCCTCCACTTT.